This record looks at one TCR beta chain sequence and its context. The target antigen is unknown. The entry originates in a study of siplizumab effects on memory and regulatory T cells. The V gene's germline CDR1 is MNHNS and CDR2 SASEGT. CDR3 length: 13 amino acids. V was clipped by 5 bases and J by 1 base, with 8 bases between them. Whole-study results and caveats: A minor share of alloreactive clones matched unstimulated subsets. Proliferating Tregs taken from siplizumab cultures were not shown to have a confirmed suppressive function. Siplizumab brought about a significant reduction in alloreactive sequences traceable to unstimulated CD4+ memory cells.

Sequenced by immunoSEQ multiplex PCR; TCRdb stores in-frame clones only, minus some. The sample consists of about 46,000 clones, more than 85% of them appearing once. The chain has TRBV6-1 and TRBJ1-1; weak D call: TRBD1 (5 bases). Material for sequencing was CD8+ T cells sorted from blood. This clonotype was obtained from a human donor in good health. CDR3 protein: CASSRQPNTEAFF. CDR3 DNA sequence: TGTGCCAGCAGTAGACAGCCGAACACTGAAGCTTTCTTT.